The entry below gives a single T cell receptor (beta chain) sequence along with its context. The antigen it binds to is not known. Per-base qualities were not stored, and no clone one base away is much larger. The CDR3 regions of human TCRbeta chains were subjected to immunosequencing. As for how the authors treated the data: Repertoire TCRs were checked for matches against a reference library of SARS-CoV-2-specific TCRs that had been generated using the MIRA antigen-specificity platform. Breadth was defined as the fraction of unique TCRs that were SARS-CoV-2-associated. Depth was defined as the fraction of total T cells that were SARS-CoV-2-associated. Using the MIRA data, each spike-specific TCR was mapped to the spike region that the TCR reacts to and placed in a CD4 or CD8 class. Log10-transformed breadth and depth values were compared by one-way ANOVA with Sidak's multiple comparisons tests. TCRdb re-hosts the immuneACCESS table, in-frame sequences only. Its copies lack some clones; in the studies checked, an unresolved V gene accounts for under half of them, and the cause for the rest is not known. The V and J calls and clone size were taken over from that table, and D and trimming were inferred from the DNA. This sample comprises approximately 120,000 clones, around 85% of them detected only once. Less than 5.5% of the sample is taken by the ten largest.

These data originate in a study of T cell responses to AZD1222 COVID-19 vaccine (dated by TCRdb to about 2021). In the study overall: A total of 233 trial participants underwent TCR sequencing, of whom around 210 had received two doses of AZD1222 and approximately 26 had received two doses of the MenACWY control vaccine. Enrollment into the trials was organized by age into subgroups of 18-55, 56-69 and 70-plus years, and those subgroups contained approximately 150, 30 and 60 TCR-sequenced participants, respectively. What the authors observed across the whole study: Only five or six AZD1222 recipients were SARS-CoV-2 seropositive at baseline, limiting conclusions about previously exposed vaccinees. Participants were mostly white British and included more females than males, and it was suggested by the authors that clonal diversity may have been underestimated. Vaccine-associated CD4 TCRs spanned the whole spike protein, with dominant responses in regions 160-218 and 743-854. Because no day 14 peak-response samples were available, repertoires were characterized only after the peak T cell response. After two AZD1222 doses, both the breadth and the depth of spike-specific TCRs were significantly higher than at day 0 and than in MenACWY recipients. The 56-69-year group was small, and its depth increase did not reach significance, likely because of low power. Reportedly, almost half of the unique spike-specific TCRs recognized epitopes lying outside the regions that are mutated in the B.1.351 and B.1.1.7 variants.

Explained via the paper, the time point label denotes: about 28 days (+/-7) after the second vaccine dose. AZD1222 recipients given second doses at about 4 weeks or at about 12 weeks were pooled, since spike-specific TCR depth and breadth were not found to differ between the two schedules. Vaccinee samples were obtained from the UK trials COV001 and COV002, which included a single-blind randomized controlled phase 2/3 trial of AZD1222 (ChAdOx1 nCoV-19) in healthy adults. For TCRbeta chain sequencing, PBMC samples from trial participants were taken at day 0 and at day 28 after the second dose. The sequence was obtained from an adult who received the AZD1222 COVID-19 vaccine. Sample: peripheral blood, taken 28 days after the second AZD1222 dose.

The nucleotide sequence is TGTGCCACTCCCAGTGGGAGGGCTTACGAGCAGTACTTC. Protein translation: CATPSGRAYEQYF. The chain employs TRBV14 and TRBJ2-7, with TRBD2 matching 7 junction bases. The CDR3 sequence holds 13 residues, the cysteine and phenylalanine included. Solely the CDR3 DNA is kept, with 39 bases framed from the first base. Taken from the germline V gene, the CDR1 and CDR2 loops are SGHDN and FVKESK. The V end gives up 10 bases and the J end 4 bases, leaving 10 bases in the junction not matched to a gene.